The 32 T cell receptor beta chains reported below all come from one sample, sequenced in a study of blood T cell repertoires in COVID-19. Only in-frame clones appear in the TCRdb table, and some are missing; sequencing was by immunoSEQ multiplex PCR. In the table there are under 350,000 clones, 85% to 90% of which are singletons. The source material was peripheral blood. The receptors originated from a man in his 70s with acute or convalescent COVID-19.

The chain combines TRBV7-2 with TRBJ2-7, with a possible D match to TRBD1 (6 bases). V was clipped by 5 bases and J by 5 bases, with 13 bases between them. There are 13 residues in the CDR3. In germline, CDR1 is SGHTA, CDR2 FQGNSA. The CDR3 coding sequence is TGTGCCAGCAGCACCACACAGGGCCACGAGCAGTACTTC. It is translated as CASSTTQGHEQYF.

The chain has TRBV3-1 (or the pseudogene TRBV3-2) and TRBJ1-6; TRBD1 matches 7 bases. V dropped 8 bases and J dropped 5; count of bases not matched to a gene: 9. The CDR3 consists of 15 residues. Germline V gene data show CDR1 as LGHDT and CDR2 as YNNKEL (reference sequence). CDR3 protein: CASGGTDGNNSPLHF. Written as DNA, the CDR3 is TGTGCCAGCGGGGGGACAGACGGGAATAATTCACCCCTCCACTTT.

The chain carries TRBV28 and TRBJ2-3; TRBD2 aligns across 7 bases. The CDR3 runs 17 residues. The junction had 13 bases not matched to a gene; V was cut back by 5 bases and J by 2 bases. Germline V gene data show CDR1 as MDHEN and CDR2 as SYDVKM. CDR3 coding DNA: TGTGCCAGCAGTGGGCGCAGCGGGAAGTATATCACAGATACGCAGTATTTT. Protein sequence: CASSGRSGKYITDTQYF.

The chain combines TRBV7-9 with TRBJ2-1; 10 positions agree with TRBD2. The CDR3 runs to 18 residues. V shed 3 bases and J 0 bases; nucleotides not matched to a gene: 8. Germline V lookup: CDR1 SEHNR, CDR2 FQNEAQ (reference sequence). The CDR3 bases are TGTGCCAGCAGCTTCCCTAGCGGGGGCTCTCCCTCCTACAATGAGCAGTTCTTC. This sequence encodes CASSFPSGGSPSYNEQFF. Variable domain in full (rest from reference TRBV7-9 and TRBJ2-1): DTGVSQNPRHKITKRGQNVTFRCDPISEHNRLYWYRQTLGQGPEFLTYFQNEAQLEKSRLLSDRFSAERPKGSFSTLEIQRTEQGDSAMYLCASSFPSGGSPSYNEQFFGPGTRLTVL.

The chain couples TRBV7-2 to TRBJ2-1; 9 bases align to TRBD2. The CDR3 is made up of 18 amino acids. The V gene end was trimmed by 5 bases and the J gene end by 2 bases; junction bases not matched to a gene: 13. In germline, CDR1 is SGHTA, CDR2 FQGNSA. The CDR3 spells CASSPVFAGGGTYNEQFF. In DNA form, the CDR3 reads TGTGCCAGCAGCCCCGTTTTTGCGGGAGGGGGAACCTACAATGAGCAGTTCTTC.

The count of this clone is one. The V and J genes are TRBV7-2 and TRBJ2-1; D uncertain. The CDR3 spans 13 residues. The germline V and J ends were trimmed by 4 bases and 4 bases, with 8 bases remaining between them. CDR1 and CDR2 (germline): SGHTA, FQGNSA. The CDR3 sequence is CASSSDTYNEQFF. The CDR3 nucleotides read TGTGCCAGCAGCTCTGATACTTACAATGAGCAGTTCTTC. The entire variable domain, with the rest obtained from reference TRBV7-2 and TRBJ2-1, is as follows: GAGVSQSPSNKVTEKGKDVELRCDPISGHTALYWYRQSLGQGLEFLIYFQGNSAPDKSGLPSDRFSAERTGGSVSTLTIQRTQQEDSAVYLCASSSDTYNEQFFGPGTRLTVL.

This clone was picked up a small number of times. DNA of the CDR3: TGTGCCAGTAGCGCCTTGTTTCAGGGAGGTTCCTACAATGAGCAGTTCTTC. It yields the protein CASSALFQGGSYNEQFF. The V gene is TRBV19, the J gene TRBJ2-1; D may be TRBD2 (6 bases). With 6 bases removed from V and 1 base from J, the gap between germline ends came to 19 bases. Germline CDR1 LNHDA, CDR2 SQIVND (reference sequence). The CDR3 spans 17 residues.

The chain is built from TRBV19 and TRBJ1-2; D not certain. V lost 6 bases and J lost 0, with 14 bases in between. This CDR3 contains 15 residues. Germline assignment: CDR1 LNHDA and CDR2 SQIVND (reference sequence). The CDR3 bases are TGTGCCAGTAGGACGCCGGGGTTAACTAACTATGGCTACACCTTC. Protein sequence: CASRTPGLTNYGYTF.

The chain uses TRBV7-8 and TRBJ2-1; 7 bases map to TRBD2. CDR1 is SGHVS, CDR2 FQNEAQ, per germline. Trimming removed 5 bases from V and 10 bases from J; junction bases left unmatched: 8. This CDR3 is 13 amino acids long. For the CDR3, the DNA is TGTGCCAGCAGCCCGGGGAGGGCTCAGGAGCAGTTCTTC. It translates to CASSPGRAQEQFF.

This clone was counted between two and nine times. V usage is TRBV16 and J usage is TRBJ2-7; D call uncertain. With 0 bases removed from V and 0 bases from J, the gap between germline ends came to 6 bases. The CDR3 runs to 14 residues. CDR1 and CDR2 (germline): KGHSY, FQNENV. The DNA for the CDR3 is TGTGCCAGCAGCCAATCGACGGGCTCCTACGAGCAGTACTTC. Its protein product is CASSQSTGSYEQYF.

V gene TRBV18 combines with J gene TRBJ2-1; TRBD2 agrees at 12 bases. In germline, CDR1 is KGHSH, CDR2 LQKENI. V shed 0 bases, J shed 4 bases, and the junction held 7 bases outside the gene matches. The CDR3 sequence is 18 residues long. Written as DNA, the CDR3 is TGTGCCAGCTCACCACCTACTTGGACTAGCGGGGAGTACAATGAGCAGTTCTTC. Translated: CASSPPTWTSGEYNEQFF.

The chain links TRBV4-3 to TRBJ1-5; no reliable D call. Per the germline V gene, CDR1 is LGHNA and CDR2 is YSLEER. The CDR3 has 17 residues. V lost 0 bases and J lost 0, with 12 bases in between. The CDR3 region is CASSQDFLDVSNQPQHF. DNA of the CDR3: TGCGCCAGCAGCCAAGACTTCCTAGACGTTAGCAATCAGCCCCAGCATTTT.

This chain uses TRBV5-6 with TRBJ2-5; 11 nucleotides align to TRBD2. The CDR3 is made up of 14 amino acids. The junction had 1 base not matched to a gene; V was cut back by 1 base and J by 5 bases. CDR1 and CDR2 from the germline V gene are SGHDT and YYEEEE. The CDR3 coding sequence is TGTGCCAGCAGCTTGAGACTAGCGGGGGAGACCCAGTACTTC. It codes for CASSLRLAGETQYF.

The rearrangement joins TRBV19 to TRBJ1-5; D possibly corresponds to TRBD1 (5 bases). Germline V CDR1 and CDR2: LNHDA, SQIVND (reference sequence). V was shortened by 5 bases and J by 4 bases, with 15 bases between the two germline ends. The CDR3 has 15 amino acids. For the CDR3, the DNA is TGTGCCAGTAGTCCGGGACTTACTGGGAATCAGCCCCAGCATTTT. As protein: CASSPGLTGNQPQHF.

The chain combines TRBV6-5 with TRBJ1-1, with D perhaps TRBD1 (6 bases). Trimming cost V 1 base and J 5 bases, with 8 bases left between them. This CDR3 spans 13 amino acids. Germline-derived CDR1 and CDR2 are MNHEY and SVGAGI. The CDR3 DNA reads as TGTGCCAGCAGTTACTATAGGGGGACTGAAGCTTTCTTT. Encoded protein: CASSYYRGTEAFF.

As DNA, the CDR3 is TGCGCCAGCAGTGGTTCTAGCGGGCCAGGGGGGGCGCAGTATTTT. Its protein product is CASSGSSGPGGAQYF. The rearrangement links TRBV10-2 to TRBJ2-3; the D gene is possibly TRBD2 (8 bases). Per germline, CDR1 WSHSY and CDR2 SAAADI. The CDR3 loop spans 15 amino acids. Trimming removed 4 bases at V and 10 bases at J, with 21 bases between.

The genes are TRBV20-1 and TRBJ1-1; 7 positions match TRBD1. The CDR3 extends over 11 amino acids. Germline V gives CDR1 DFQATT, CDR2 SNEGSKA (reference sequence). CDR3 coding DNA: TGCAGGAGGGGGCGAGGGACTGAAGCTTTCTTT. This translates into CRRGRGTEAFF.

This chain connects TRBV4-1 to TRBJ1-2, with 8 bases lining up with TRBD1. Per the germline V gene, CDR1 is MGHRA and CDR2 is YSYEKL. V was clipped by 4 bases and J by 1 base; unmatched bases: 8. The CDR3 extends over 16 amino acids. In DNA, the CDR3 is TGCGCCAGCAGCCCCGGACAGGGCAGCGTTAACTATGGCTACACCTTC. Protein: CASSPGQGSVNYGYTF.

Written as DNA, the CDR3 is TGTGCCAGCTCAGGAACCGGGTTCGGGGCTTTCTTT. The encoded protein is CASSGTGFGAFF. This sequence joins TRBV18 and TRBJ1-1; D call uncertain. Looked up from germline, CDR1 is KGHSH and CDR2 is LQKENI. The V end lost 5 bases, the J end lost 11 bases, and 15 bases lay between the germline ends. The CDR3 is 12 amino acids.

The rearrangement links TRBV28 to TRBJ2-1; weak D call: TRBD2 (5 bases). The V end lost 6 bases, the J end lost 2 bases, and 17 bases lay between the germline ends. Germline V gene data show CDR1 as MDHEN and CDR2 as SYDVKM. The CDR3 extends over 16 amino acids. In nucleotides, the CDR3 is TGTGCCAGCAGAACCGCGGGTGTTGGTACCTACAATGAGCAGTTCTTC. Translation: CASRTAGVGTYNEQFF.

This clone was counted once. The chain has TRBV25-1 and TRBJ1-1; D uncertain. The V gene lost 5 bases and the J gene lost 1 base, with 11 bases spanning the gap. Germline CDR1 and CDR2: MGHDK and SYGVNS. This CDR3 has 14 residues. The CDR3 sequence is CASSYRDTNTEAFF. The CDR3 DNA reads TGTGCCAGCAGTTACCGAGACACGAACACTGAAGCTTTCTTT.

The rearrangement links TRBV6-5 to TRBJ1-4; a weak D match, TRBD1 (6 bases). Germline V gives CDR1 MNHEY, CDR2 SVGAGI. V lost 6 bases, J lost 8 bases, and 13 bases lay in between. There are 13 residues in the CDR3. The CDR3, as DNA: TGTGCCAGCAGCCAGGACAGTGGGGAAAAACTGTTTTTT. Residues: CASSQDSGEKLFF.

The chain employs TRBV7-2 and TRBJ2-2; possible D gene TRBD2, 6 bases. The length of the CDR3 is 14 residues. With 7 bases removed from V and 8 bases from J, the gap between germline ends came to 17 bases. Looked up from germline, CDR1 is SGHTA and CDR2 is FQGNSA. CDR3 sequence reads: CASTRTTFLGELFF. In DNA, the CDR3 is TGTGCCAGCACCCGGACTACTTTTTTAGGGGAGCTGTTTTTT.

This clone showed up just a few times. J is TRBJ1-6 and V is TRBV4-2; weak D call: TRBD1 (5 bases). Germline assignment: CDR1 LGHNA and CDR2 YNFKEQ. V dropped 0 bases and J dropped 2 bases, with 14 bases sitting between them. The CDR3 has 18 residues. The CDR3 reads CASSQDTTAGTYNSPLHF. CDR3 sequence (DNA): TGTGCCAGCAGCCAAGATACGACAGCCGGCACCTATAATTCACCCCTCCACTTT.

The V and J genes are TRBV6-5 and TRBJ1-2, with D uncertain. The CDR3 has 15 residues. Trimming left V 6 bases short and J 2 bases short, with 16 bases between. From germline, CDR1 is MNHEY and CDR2 SVGAGI. Written as DNA, the CDR3 is TGTGCCAGCAGGCTATCCCCCCTAGAGAACTATGGCTACACCTTC. Translated, it gives CASRLSPLENYGYTF.

V and J are TRBV4-2 and TRBJ2-7, with D uncertain. The CDR3 spans 13 residues. CDR1 and CDR2 from the germline V gene are LGHNA and YNFKEQ. The ends were cut back, 0 bases at V and 3 bases at J, with 6 bases in the middle. The CDR3 is CASSQDRSYEQYF. The CDR3 DNA reads TGTGCCAGCAGCCAAGATCGTAGCTACGAGCAGTACTTC.

The chain is built from TRBV19 and TRBJ2-2, with 8 nucleotides matching TRBD2. V trimming: 10 bases; J trimming: 3 bases; junction bases outside the gene matches: 10. This CDR3 contains 15 residues. Germline V gene data show CDR1 as LNHDA and CDR2 as SQIVND (reference sequence). The CDR3 is CATKREGVDTGELFF. The CDR3 region has the DNA TGTGCCACCAAACGGGAGGGGGTGGACACCGGGGAGCTGTTTTTT. The variable domain in full, completed from reference TRBV19 and TRBJ2-2, reads DGGITQSPKYLFRKEGQNVTLSCEQNLNHDAMYWYRQDPGQGLRLIYYSQIVNDFQKGDIAEGYSVSREKKESFPLTVTSAQKNPTAFYLCATKREGVDTGELFFGEGSRLTVL.

The genes are TRBV28 and TRBJ1-2; no clear D. Germline CDR1 and CDR2: MDHEN and SYDVKM. The CDR3 totals 14 residues. The V gene lost 7 bases and the J gene lost 7 bases, with 19 bases spanning the gap. CDR3 in DNA: TGTGCCAGCAACCCCGGCGGGCTTAACCGTGGCTACACCTTC. Protein sequence: CASNPGGLNRGYTF.

The chain uses TRBV3-1 (or the pseudogene TRBV3-2) and TRBJ2-5, with TRBD1 identical over 8 bases. The CDR3 spans 14 residues. Germline CDR1 is LGHDT and CDR2 is YNNKEL (reference sequence). V was pared by 4 bases and J by 2 bases, with 3 bases of the junction left unmatched. The CDR3 coding sequence is TGTGCCAGCAGCCCCACAGGGGGGCAAGAGACCCAGTACTTC. It yields the protein CASSPTGGQETQYF.

In regard to this clone: Within the sample, other DNA sequences also encode this same CDR3. This chain joins TRBV5-1 and TRBJ1-2, with 8 bases fitting TRBD1. Per the germline V gene, CDR1 is SGHRS and CDR2 is YFSETQ. The CDR3 spans 14 residues. V trimming: 4 bases; J trimming: 5 bases; junction bases outside the gene matches: 7. The CDR3 DNA reads as TGCGCCAGCAGCCCCGACAGGGGTTCATATGGCTACACCTTC. Translating it yields CASSPDRGSYGYTF. The variable domain in full, completed from reference TRBV5-1 and TRBJ1-2, reads KAGVTQTPRYLIKTRGQQVTLSCSPISGHRSVSWYQQTPGQGLQFLFEYFSETQRNKGNFPGRFSGRQFSNSRSEMNVSTLELGDSALYLCASSPDRGSYGYTFGSGTRLTVV.

The chain combines TRBV28 with TRBJ2-5; D gene uncertain. Germline V gives CDR1 MDHEN, CDR2 SYDVKM. The V and J ends lost 7 bases and 2 bases respectively, with 14 bases between them. CDR3 length: 14 residues. The DNA for the CDR3 is TGTGCCAGCACCTTCGGCGGAGATCAAGAGACCCAGTACTTC. This gives the protein CASTFGGDQETQYF.

The V and J genes are TRBV5-1 and TRBJ2-1; perhaps TRBD2 as D (5 bases). Trimming stripped 0 bases from V and 10 bases from J, with 17 bases between. The CDR3 consists of 15 residues. The germline gives CDR1 SGHRS, CDR2 YFSETQ. The DNA for the CDR3 is TGCGCCAGCAGCTTGGGGGTACGGGGTACCGGCGAGCAGTTCTTC. It yields the protein CASSLGVRGTGEQFF.